The present TCR beta chain was sequenced within a study of response to subunit inactivated influenza vaccine. TCRdb passed the RT-PCR reads through MiXCR, listing each CDR3 protein once. Seen here are 500,000 to 600,000 distinct CDR3 sequences, approximately 15% observed once, and the top ten hold less than 4%. Regarding this clonotype: Its antigen is as yet unknown.

Germline loops: CDR1 MGHRA, CDR2 YSYEKL. The ends were cut back, 0 bases at V and 14 bases at J, with 16 bases in the middle. The CDR3 has 14 residues. Whole-study results and caveats: New T cells are recruited in small numbers by each seasonal influenza vaccination, according to the authors' suggestion.

This clonotype was obtained from a man aged 50-75 years who received an inactivated influenza vaccine. The J gene is TRBJ1-4, the V gene TRBV4-1; D perhaps matches TRBD1 (5 bases). Material: CD4+ T cells sorted from PBMCs, obtained around 25 months after vaccination. The CDR3, as DNA: TGCGCCAGCAGCCAAGAAGCGGCCCGCGGGGGGCTGTTTTTT. Translated, it gives CASSQEAARGGLFF.